Listed below are T cell receptor beta chains from one sample, sequenced in a study of preoperative IRX-2 immunotherapy in early breast cancer. This table comes from immunoSEQ multiplex PCR, and its TCRdb copy is limited to in-frame clones, with some not included. Of 25,000 to 30,000 clones listed, 75% were seen once; the top ten hold about 6.8%. Sequencing used lymph node tissue, obtained after IRX-2 immunotherapy. These receptor sequences come from a human donor with breast cancer. Each CDR3 is given with its conserved first and last residue. The D gene is left open where the match is weak. Part of the rows lack a size; the others show once, few, many or a class for expanded clones.

>TRBD1|14|TRBV10-3|-|TRBJ2-7
TGTGCCATCAGTGAGTCGATACAGGGGAACGAGCAGTACTTC
CAISESIQGNEQYF
>-|15|TRBV18|few|TRBJ2-5
TGTGCCAGCTCACCAAATGGAAACACCCAGGAGACCCAGTACTTC
CASSPNGNTQETQYF
>TRBD2|16|TRBV11-3|-|TRBJ2-1
TGTGCCAGCAGCTTCCCCGGGACTAGCGGGGGGAATGAGCAGTTCTTC
CASSFPGTSGGNEQFF
>TRBD1|15|TRBV5-1|-|TRBJ1-3
TGCGCCAGCAGCGTAGCAGGGGGCTCTGGAAACACCATATATTTT
CASSVAGGSGNTIYF
>-|13|TRBV19|-|TRBJ1-5
TGTGCCAGTAAGGGGATACGCAATCAGCCCCAGCATTTT
CASKGIRNQPQHF
>TRBD1|15|TRBV6-8|-|TRBJ1-2
TGTGCCATCAACTCGTTAGGACAGGGCGAATATGGCTACACCTTC
CAINSLGQGEYGYTF
>TRBD1|14|TRBV6-8|-|TRBJ1-5
TGTGCCAGCAGTGCCGGGACAGGGAATCAGCCCCAGCATTTT
CASSAGTGNQPQHF
>TRBD1|14|TRBV18|once|TRBJ1-5
TGTGCCAGCTCACCGACAGGGGCCAATCAGCCCCAGCATTTT
CASSPTGANQPQHF
>TRBD1|15|TRBV11-3|few|TRBJ1-1
TGTGCCAGCAGCAGCAGACAGGGAATGAACACTGAAGCTTTCTTT
CASSSRQGMNTEAFF
>-|15|TRBV11-3|-|TRBJ2-7
TGTGCCAGCAGCTCGGACTCCTTTGCGCCCTACGAGCAGTACTTC
CASSSDSFAPYEQYF
>-|17|TRBV11-3|-|TRBJ2-1
TGTGCCAGCAGCTTAGGAGGCAGTCTGAGCTCCTACAATGAGCAGTTCTTC
CASSLGGSLSSYNEQFF
>-|14|TRBV19|-|TRBJ2-6
TGTGCCAGTAGATTTTCGGGTGGGGCCAACGTCCTGACTTTC
CASRFSGGANVLTF
>-|14|TRBV18|-|TRBJ1-5
TGTGCCAGCTCACCGGACAGCCTCAATCAGCCCCAGCATTTT
CASSPDSLNQPQHF
>-|18|TRBV1|-|TRBJ2-6
TGCGCCAGCAGCCATCCGGGACAGGGGAACGCTGGGGCCAACGTCCTGACTTTC
CASSHPGQGNAGANVLTF
>-|16|TRBV11-3|-|TRBJ2-1
TGTGCCAGCAGCGCTAAGCTTAATTTGGGGGACAATGAGCAGTTCTTC
CASSAKLNLGDNEQFF
>-|15|TRBV11-3|-|TRBJ2-7
TGTGCCAGCAGCCGAGCCGGGATTGGAACCTACGAGCAGTACTTC
CASSRAGIGTYEQYF
>-|16|TRBV11-3|-|TRBJ1-2
TGTGCCAGCAGCGCTACCCTCCCGGGGCTAGGATATGGCTACACCTTC
CASSATLPGLGYGYTF
>-|16|TRBV14|-|TRBJ2-2
TGTGCCAGCAGCCCCCGGCAGGGGGGGCACACCGGGGAGCTGTTTTTT
CASSPRQGGHTGELFF
>TRBD2|17|TRBV28|-|TRBJ2-3
TGTGCCAGCAATCTTTTTAATAGCGGGAGGTTGACAGATACGCAGTATTTT
CASNLFNSGRLTDTQYF
>-|15|TRBV11-3|-|TRBJ2-7
TGTGCCAGCAGCTTCGGATCCGGGACTCAGTACGAGCAGTACTTC
CASSFGSGTQYEQYF
>-|13|TRBV2|-|TRBJ2-1
TGTGCCAGCAGTTTCACAGGGCGGAATGAGCAGTTCTTC
CASSFTGRNEQFF
>-|15|TRBV7-4|-|TRBJ1-1
TGTGCCAGCAGCCAAATCGGGGTTTCGAACACTGAAGCTTTCTTT
CASSQIGVSNTEAFF
>TRBD2|14|TRBV6-8|few|TRBJ2-7
TGTGCCAGCAGTCGTAAAGCGGGAGTGGGCGAGCAGTACTTC
CASSRKAGVGEQYF
>-|19|TRBV14|once|TRBJ1-3
TGTGCCAGCAGCCAAGAAGGGCCCCCCAAACAGGGAGATGGAAACACCATATATTTT
CASSQEGPPKQGDGNTIYF
>-|12|TRBV28|-|TRBJ1-4
TGTGCCAGCAGTTTAAATGAGGGAAAACTGTTTTTT
CASSLNEGKLFF
>TRBD1|16|TRBV18|once|TRBJ1-3
TGTGCCAGCTCACTCCCCGGGACAGGGAGTGGAAACACCATATATTTT
CASSLPGTGSGNTIYF
>-|15|TRBV11-3|-|TRBJ2-3
TGTGCCAGCAGCTTAGACGGGACCTTCCAAGATACGCAGTATTTT
CASSLDGTFQDTQYF
>TRBD2|20|TRBV11-3|-|TRBJ2-1
TGTGCCAGCAGCTTGACTGGGGGGAGGGCCTTCCTCCCACAATTAGATGAGCAGTTCTTC
CASSLTGGRAFLPQLDEQFF
>-|16|TRBV7-8|-|TRBJ1-2
TGTGCCAGCAGCTTAGGATGGCTGGAGTTAGACTATGGCTACACCTTC
CASSLGWLELDYGYTF
>-|15|TRBV6-8|-|TRBJ1-2
TGTGCCAGCAGGACCCCAGGGGCAACCTCCTATGGCTACACCTTC
CASRTPGATSYGYTF
>TRBD1|15|TRBV19|-|TRBJ2-7
TGTGCCAGTAGTATAGAGGACAGGGGGACCTACGAGCAGTACTTC
CASSIEDRGTYEQYF
>-|14|TRBV19|-|TRBJ2-7
TGTGCCAGTAGTCCGACAGGTACCTCCTACGAGCAGTACTTC
CASSPTGTSYEQYF